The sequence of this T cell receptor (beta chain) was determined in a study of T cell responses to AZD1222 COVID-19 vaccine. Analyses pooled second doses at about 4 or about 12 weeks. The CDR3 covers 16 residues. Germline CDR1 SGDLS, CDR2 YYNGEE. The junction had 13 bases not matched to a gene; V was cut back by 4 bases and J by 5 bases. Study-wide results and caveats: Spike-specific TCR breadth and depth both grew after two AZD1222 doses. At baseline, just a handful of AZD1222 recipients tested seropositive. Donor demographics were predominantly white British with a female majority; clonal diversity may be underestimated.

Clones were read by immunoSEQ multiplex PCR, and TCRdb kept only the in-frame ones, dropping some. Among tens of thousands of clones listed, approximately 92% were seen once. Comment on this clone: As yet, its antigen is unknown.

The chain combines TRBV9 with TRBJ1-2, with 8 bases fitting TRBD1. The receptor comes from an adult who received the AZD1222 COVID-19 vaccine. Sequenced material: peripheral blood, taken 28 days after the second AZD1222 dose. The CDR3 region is CASSQGQGNMAYGYTF. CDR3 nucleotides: TGTGCCAGCAGCCAAGGACAGGGAAATATGGCTTATGGCTACACCTTC.